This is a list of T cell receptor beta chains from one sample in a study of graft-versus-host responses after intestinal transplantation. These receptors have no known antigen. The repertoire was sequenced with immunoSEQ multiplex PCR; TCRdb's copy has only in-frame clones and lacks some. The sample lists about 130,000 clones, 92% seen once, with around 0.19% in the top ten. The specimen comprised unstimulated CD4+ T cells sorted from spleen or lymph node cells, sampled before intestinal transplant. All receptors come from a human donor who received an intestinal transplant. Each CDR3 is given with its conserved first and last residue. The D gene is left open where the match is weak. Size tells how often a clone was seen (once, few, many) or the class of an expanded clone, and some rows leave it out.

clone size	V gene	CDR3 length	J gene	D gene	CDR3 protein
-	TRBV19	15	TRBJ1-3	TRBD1	CASSPDRDPGNTIYF
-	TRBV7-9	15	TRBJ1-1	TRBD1	CASISRGEGNTEAFF
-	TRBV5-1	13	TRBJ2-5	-	CASSLFDQETQYF
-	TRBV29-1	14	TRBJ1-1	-	CSVVNPRRNTEAFF
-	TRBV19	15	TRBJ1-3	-	CASSMTASSGNTIYF
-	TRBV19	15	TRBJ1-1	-	CASSIGGGANTEAFF
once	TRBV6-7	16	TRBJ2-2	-	CASSYSMARDTGELFF
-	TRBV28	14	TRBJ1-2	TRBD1	CASSPGQATPGYTF
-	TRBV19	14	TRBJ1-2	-	CASRNQTVNYGYTF
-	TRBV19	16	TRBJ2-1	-	CASSIEFGLGGDEQFF
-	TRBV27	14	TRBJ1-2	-	CASSLSWTNYGYTF
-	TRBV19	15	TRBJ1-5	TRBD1	CASRLQGNSNQPQHF
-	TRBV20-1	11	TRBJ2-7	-	CSGPFMAEQYF
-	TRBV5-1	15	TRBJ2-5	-	CASSLVGHNQETQYF
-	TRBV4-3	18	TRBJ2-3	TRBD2	CASSQDALAGIGADTQYF
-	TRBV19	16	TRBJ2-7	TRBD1	CASSITGTGSSYEQYF
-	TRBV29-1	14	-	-	CSVVMEQGAYEQYF
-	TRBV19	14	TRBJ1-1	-	CASTRTEPNTEAFF
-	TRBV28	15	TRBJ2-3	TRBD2	CACEERELHSDTQYF
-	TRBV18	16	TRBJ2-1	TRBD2	CASSPRLAGVPNEQFF
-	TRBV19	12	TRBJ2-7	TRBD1	CASTDRAYEQYF
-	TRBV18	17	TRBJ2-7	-	CASSPPVGRARFYEQYF
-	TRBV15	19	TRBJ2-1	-	CATSRDRPRAPTGGNEQFF
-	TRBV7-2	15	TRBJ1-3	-	CASSLAGSSGNTIYF
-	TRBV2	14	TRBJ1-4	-	CASRLTGANEKLFF
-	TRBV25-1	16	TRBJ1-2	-	CASSSIDRGSDYGYTF
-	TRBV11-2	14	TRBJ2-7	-	CASSLARGSHEQYF
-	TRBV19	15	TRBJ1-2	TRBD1	CASSALDRGVYGYTF
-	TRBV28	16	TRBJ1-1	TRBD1	CASSSGQGAQSTEAFF
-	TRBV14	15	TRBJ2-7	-	CASSLLSDSGYEQYF
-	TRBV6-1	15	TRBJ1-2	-	CASSSERIANYGYTF
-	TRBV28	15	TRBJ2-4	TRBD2	CASAGGYIAKNIQYF
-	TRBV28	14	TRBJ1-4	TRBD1	CASSSDRGGEKLFF
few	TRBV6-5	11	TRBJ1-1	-	CASSSGTEAFF
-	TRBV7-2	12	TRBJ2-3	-	CASSPTTDTQYF
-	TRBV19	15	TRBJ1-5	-	CASSPGPQGNQPQHF